This T cell receptor beta chain was retrieved from a study of T cells in Graves' hyperthyroidism and ophthalmopathy. Findings and caveats of the study: From stable hyperthyroidism, ophthalmopathy was separated by a 13 V-J model. With a median lead of approximately 6.4 months before onset, the model predicted ophthalmopathy.

There are many counts of this clonotype. The antigen remains unidentified. The CDR3 extends over 14 amino acids. Germline V gene sequence: CDR1 MDHEN, CDR2 SYDVKM. The V and J ends lost 6 bases and 6 bases, in that order; junction bases with no gene match: 4. Every diagnosis used clinical symptoms, serum thyroxine and TRAb, thyroid ultrasound and orbital computed tomography. Out of over 9 ml of fresh peripheral blood came the PBMCs. The source material, RNA transcripts, was used to amplify TCR beta CDR3 regions. The TCR CDR3 was amplified in a first-round RT-PCR using the HTBI primer set. TCRdb ran MiXCR on the multiplex PCR reads and lists one entry per CDR3 protein. The table has under 650,000 distinct CDR3 sequences, roughly 17% seen once.

Sample: blood. The TCR comes from a woman in her thirties with Graves' hyperthyroidism. The V and J genes are TRBV28 and TRBJ1-4; 10 nucleotides agree with TRBD1. The chain's CDR3 is CASSRQGADEKLFF. As DNA, the CDR3 is TGTGCCAGCAGCCGACAGGGGGCGGATGAAAAACTGTTTTTT.